The clone carrying this T cell receptor beta chain was detected only a few times. Antigen unknown. From the second PCR step, alpha and beta chains were amplified apart. The beta constant-region primer was an equimolar mix of two oligonucleotides covering TRBC1 and TRBC2. The ligated cDNA underwent four PCR rounds using SP2 and nested alpha and beta constant-region primers. TCRdb recomputed calls from the UMI-ligation and nested PCR reads with MiXCR, one row per CDR3 protein. The table lists over 110,000 distinct CDR3 sequences, approximately 20% of them singletons. The data derive from a study of naive and memory T cell subsets. Study results and limitations: Gini index rose across naive, CM, EM and EMRA in CD4 and CD8. Naive repertoires, especially CD8, held a few larger clonotypes, possibly memory cells re-expressing CD45RA.

Trimming cost V 0 bases and J 3 bases; bases outside gene matches: 1. Per the germline V gene, CDR1 is SGHTA and CDR2 is FQGTGA. CDR3 length equals 15 residues. Sequenced sample: naive CD8+ T cells from blood. This TCR came from a human donor in good health. The chain joins TRBV7-3 to TRBJ1-2, with 10 bases matching TRBD1. The CDR3 bases are TGTGCCAGCAGCTTAACTGGACAGGGGGACTATGGCTACACCTTC. It encodes CASSLTGQGDYGYTF.